These T cell receptor beta chains were read from a single sample in a study of T cell repertoires in cytomegalovirus infection. Their antigens remain unidentified. TCRdb itself ran the reads through MiXCR, one entry per CDR3 protein. The sample records 600,000 to 700,000 distinct CDR3 sequences, roughly 36% being singletons. Sequencing used cultured PBMCs, obtained from culture after CMV antigen stimulation. These receptors came from a human donor in good health (CMV status not recorded). Some clones in this sample may be carry-over from other donors' samples. The CDR3 runs from the conserved cysteine through the conserved F or W. Fields, in order: V gene, J gene, D gene, CDR3 protein, CDR3 DNA. The D gene is left open where the match is weak.

v_call: TRBV7-9; j_call: TRBJ2-2; d_call: .; cdr3_aa: CASNYLGFAGELFF; cdr3_nt: TGTGCCAGCAACTACCTAGGATTTGCCGGGGAGCTGTTTTTT
v_call: TRBV12-3/TRBV12-4; j_call: TRBJ1-4; d_call: .; cdr3_aa: CASSQGGTGKLFF; cdr3_nt: TGTGCCAGCAGTCAAGGGGGGACCGGCAAACTGTTTTTT
v_call: TRBV5-1; j_call: TRBJ2-1; d_call: TRBD2; cdr3_aa: CASSLGTSGRSGEQFF; cdr3_nt: TGCGCCAGCAGCTTGGGGACTAGCGGGAGGTCTGGCGAGCAGTTCTTC
v_call: TRBV7-6; j_call: TRBJ2-1; d_call: TRBD2; cdr3_aa: CASSSGTSGGVQFF; cdr3_nt: TGTGCCAGCAGCTCCGGGACTAGCGGGGGGGTGCAGTTCTTC
v_call: TRBV2; j_call: TRBJ1-1; d_call: .; cdr3_aa: CASMGRLNTEAFF; cdr3_nt: TGTGCCAGCATGGGCAGGTTGAACACTGAAGCTTTCTTT
v_call: TRBV7-2; j_call: TRBJ2-2; d_call: .; cdr3_aa: CASSPMGGPAGELFF; cdr3_nt: TGTGCCAGCAGCCCAATGGGGGGGCCTGCCGGGGAGCTGTTTTTT
v_call: TRBV5-1; j_call: TRBJ2-1; d_call: TRBD1; cdr3_aa: CASSLDRGFAWNEQFF; cdr3_nt: TGCGCCAGCAGCTTAGACAGGGGATTTGCTTGGAATGAGCAGTTCTTC
v_call: TRBV6-5; j_call: TRBJ2-3; d_call: .; cdr3_aa: CASRGGWGTDTQYF; cdr3_nt: TGTGCCAGCAGAGGAGGGTGGGGCACAGATACGCAGTATTTT
v_call: TRBV20-1; j_call: TRBJ1-1; d_call: TRBD1; cdr3_aa: CSADPDRAEAFF; cdr3_nt: TGCAGTGCCGACCCAGACAGGGCTGAAGCTTTCTTT
v_call: TRBV7-6; j_call: TRBJ1-2; d_call: .; cdr3_aa: CASSLAAGERDYGYTF; cdr3_nt: TGTGCCAGCAGCTTAGCCGCAGGGGAAAGGGACTATGGCTACACCTTC
v_call: TRBV19; j_call: TRBJ1-2; d_call: TRBD1; cdr3_aa: CASSGLTGGPSYGYTF; cdr3_nt: TGTGCCAGTAGTGGCCTTACAGGGGGCCCAAGCTATGGCTACACCTTC
v_call: TRBV29-1; j_call: TRBJ2-1; d_call: TRBD2; cdr3_aa: CSVATSGSLAYNEQFF; cdr3_nt: TGCAGCGTTGCGACTAGCGGGAGTCTTGCCTACAATGAGCAGTTCTTC
v_call: TRBV7-6; j_call: TRBJ2-7; d_call: .; cdr3_aa: CASEGEGYEQYF; cdr3_nt: TGTGCCAGCGAAGGGGAAGGCTACGAGCAGTACTTC
v_call: TRBV27; j_call: TRBJ2-5; d_call: TRBD1; cdr3_aa: CASRTGRETQYF; cdr3_nt: TGTGCCTCCCGGACAGGGCGAGAGACCCAGTACTTC